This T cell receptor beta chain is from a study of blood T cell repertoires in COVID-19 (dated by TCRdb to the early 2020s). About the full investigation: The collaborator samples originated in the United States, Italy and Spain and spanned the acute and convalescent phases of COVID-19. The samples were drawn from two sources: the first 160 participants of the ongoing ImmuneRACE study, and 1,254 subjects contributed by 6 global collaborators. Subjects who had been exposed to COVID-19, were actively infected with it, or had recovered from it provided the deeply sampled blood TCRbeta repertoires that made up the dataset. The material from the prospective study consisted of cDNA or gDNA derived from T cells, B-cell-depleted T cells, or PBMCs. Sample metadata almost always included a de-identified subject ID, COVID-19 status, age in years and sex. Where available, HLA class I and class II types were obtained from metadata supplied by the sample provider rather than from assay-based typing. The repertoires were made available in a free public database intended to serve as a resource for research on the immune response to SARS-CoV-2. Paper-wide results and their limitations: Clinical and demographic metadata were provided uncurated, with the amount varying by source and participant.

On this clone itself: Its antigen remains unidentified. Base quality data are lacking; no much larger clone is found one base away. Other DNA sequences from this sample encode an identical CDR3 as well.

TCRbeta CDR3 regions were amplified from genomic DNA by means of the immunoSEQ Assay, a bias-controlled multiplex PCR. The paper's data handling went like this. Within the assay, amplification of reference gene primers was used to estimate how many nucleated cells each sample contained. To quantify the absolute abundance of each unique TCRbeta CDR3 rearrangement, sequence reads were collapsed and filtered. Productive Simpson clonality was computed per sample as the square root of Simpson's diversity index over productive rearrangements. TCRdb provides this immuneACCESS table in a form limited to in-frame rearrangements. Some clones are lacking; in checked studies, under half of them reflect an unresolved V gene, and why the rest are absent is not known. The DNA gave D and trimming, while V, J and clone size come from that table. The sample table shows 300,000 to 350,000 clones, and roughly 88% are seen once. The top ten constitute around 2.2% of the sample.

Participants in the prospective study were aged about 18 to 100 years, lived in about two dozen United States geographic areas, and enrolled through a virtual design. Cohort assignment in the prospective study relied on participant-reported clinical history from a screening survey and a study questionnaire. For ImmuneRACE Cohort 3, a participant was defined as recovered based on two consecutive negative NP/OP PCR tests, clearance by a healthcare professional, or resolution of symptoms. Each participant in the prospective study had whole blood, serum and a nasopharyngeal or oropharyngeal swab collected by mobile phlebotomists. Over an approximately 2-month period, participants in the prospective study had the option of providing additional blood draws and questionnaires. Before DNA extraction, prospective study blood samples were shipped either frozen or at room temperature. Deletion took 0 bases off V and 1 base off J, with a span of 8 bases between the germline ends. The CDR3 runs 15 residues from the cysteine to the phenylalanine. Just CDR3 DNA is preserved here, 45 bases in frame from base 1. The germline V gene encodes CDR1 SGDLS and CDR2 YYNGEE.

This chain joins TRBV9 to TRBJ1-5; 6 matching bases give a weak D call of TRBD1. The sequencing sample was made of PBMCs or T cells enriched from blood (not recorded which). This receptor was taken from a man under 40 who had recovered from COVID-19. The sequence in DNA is TGTGCCAGCAGCGTAGGGCAGGGGAGCAATCAGCCCCAGCATTTT. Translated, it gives CASSVGQGSNQPQHF. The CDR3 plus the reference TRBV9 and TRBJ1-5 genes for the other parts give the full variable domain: DSGVTQTPKHLITATGQRVTLRCSPRSGDLSVYWYQQSLDQGLQFLIQYYNGEERAKGNILERFSAQQFPDLHSELNLSSLELGDSALYFCASSVGQGSNQPQHFGDGTRLSIL.